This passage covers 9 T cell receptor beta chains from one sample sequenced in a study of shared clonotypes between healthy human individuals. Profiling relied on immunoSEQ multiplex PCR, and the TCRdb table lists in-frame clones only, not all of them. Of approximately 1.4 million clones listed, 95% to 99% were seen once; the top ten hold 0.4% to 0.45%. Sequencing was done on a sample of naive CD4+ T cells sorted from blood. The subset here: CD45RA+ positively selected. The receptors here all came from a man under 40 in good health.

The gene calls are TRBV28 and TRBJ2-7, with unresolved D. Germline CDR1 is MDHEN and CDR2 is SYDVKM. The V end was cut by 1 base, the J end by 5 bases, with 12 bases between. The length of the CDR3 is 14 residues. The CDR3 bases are TGTGCCAGCAGTTTATATACTACGTCGAACGAGCAGTACTTC. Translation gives CASSLYTTSNEQYF.

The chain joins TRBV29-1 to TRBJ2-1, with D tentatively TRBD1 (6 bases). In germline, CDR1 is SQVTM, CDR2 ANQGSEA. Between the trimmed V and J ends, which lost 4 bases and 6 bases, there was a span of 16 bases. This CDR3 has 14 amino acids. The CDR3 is CSVVGTRMVNEQFF. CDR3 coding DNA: TGCAGCGTTGTTGGGACACGTATGGTCAATGAGCAGTTCTTC.

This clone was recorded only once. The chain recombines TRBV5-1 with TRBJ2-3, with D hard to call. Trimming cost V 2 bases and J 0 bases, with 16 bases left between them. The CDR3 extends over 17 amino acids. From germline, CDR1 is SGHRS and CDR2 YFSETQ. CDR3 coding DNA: TGCGCCAGCAGCTTAATACCTCATTTGCGGAGCACAGATACGCAGTATTTT. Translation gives CASSLIPHLRSTDTQYF.

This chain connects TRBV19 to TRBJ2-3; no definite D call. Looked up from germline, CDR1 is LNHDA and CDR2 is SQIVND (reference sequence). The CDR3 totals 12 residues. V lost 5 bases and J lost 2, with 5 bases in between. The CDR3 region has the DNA TGTGCCAGTAGTTCCAACACAGATACGCAGTATTTT. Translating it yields CASSSNTDTQYF.

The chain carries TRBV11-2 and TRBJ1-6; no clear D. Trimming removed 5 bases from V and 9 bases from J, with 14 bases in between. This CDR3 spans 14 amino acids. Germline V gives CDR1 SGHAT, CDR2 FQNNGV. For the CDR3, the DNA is TGTGCCAGCAGCCACGGACGAGCCAGTTCACCCCTCCACTTT. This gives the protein CASSHGRASSPLHF.

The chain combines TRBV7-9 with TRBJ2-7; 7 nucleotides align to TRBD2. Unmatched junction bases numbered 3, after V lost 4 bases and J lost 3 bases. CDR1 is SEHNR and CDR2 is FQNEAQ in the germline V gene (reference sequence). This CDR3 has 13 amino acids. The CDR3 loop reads CASSWGGDYEQYF. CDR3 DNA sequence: TGTGCCAGCAGCTGGGGAGGGGACTACGAGCAGTACTTC.

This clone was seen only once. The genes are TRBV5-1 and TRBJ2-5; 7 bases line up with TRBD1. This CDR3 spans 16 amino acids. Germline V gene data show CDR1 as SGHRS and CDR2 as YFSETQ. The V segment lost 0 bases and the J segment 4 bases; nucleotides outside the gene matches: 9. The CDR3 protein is CASSLAVTGAVETQYF. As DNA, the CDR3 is TGCGCCAGCAGCTTGGCCGTAACAGGGGCGGTAGAGACCCAGTACTTC.

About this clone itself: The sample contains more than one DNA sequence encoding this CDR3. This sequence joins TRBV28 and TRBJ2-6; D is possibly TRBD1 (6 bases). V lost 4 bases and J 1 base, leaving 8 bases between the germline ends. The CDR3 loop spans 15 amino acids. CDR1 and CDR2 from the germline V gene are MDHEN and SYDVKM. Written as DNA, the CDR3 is TGTGCCAGCAGTTCCACAGGGTCTGGGGCCAACGTCCTGACTTTC. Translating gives CASSSTGSGANVLTF. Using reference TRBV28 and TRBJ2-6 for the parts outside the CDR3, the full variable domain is DVKVTQSSRYLVKRTGEKVFLECVQDMDHENMFWYRQDPGLGLRLIYFSYDVKMKEKGDIPEGYSVSREKKERFSLILESASTNQTSMYLCASSSTGSGANVLTFGAGSRLTVL.

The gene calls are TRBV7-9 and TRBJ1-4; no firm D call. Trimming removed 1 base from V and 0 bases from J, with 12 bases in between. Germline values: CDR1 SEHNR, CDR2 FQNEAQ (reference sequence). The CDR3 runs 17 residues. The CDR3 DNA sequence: TGTGCCAGCAGCTTAGATACTTGGGGTGCAACTAATGAAAAACTGTTTTTT. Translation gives CASSLDTWGATNEKLFF. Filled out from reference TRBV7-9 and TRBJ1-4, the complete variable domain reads DTGVSQNPRHKITKRGQNVTFRCDPISEHNRLYWYRQTLGQGPEFLTYFQNEAQLEKSRLLSDRFSAERPKGSFSTLEIQRTEQGDSAMYLCASSLDTWGATNEKLFFGSGTQLSVL.